This T cell receptor delta chain emerged from a study of fetal and pediatric gammadelta thymocytes (dated by TCRdb to 2022 to 2024). Regarding the research as a whole: Previously published data and newly generated, unpublished data were combined in the bulk gammadelta thymocyte repertoires, which were used to strengthen a single-cell study of gammadelta thymocyte development. Bulk gammadelta thymocyte repertoires combined previously published data (refs 27,28) with unpublished data. Bulk TCR repertoire data were added to increase subject numbers and strengthen the CDR3 publicity analysis. A total of approximately ten subjects, comprising 3 fetal thymus donors and 7 pediatric thymus donors, were covered by the bulk gammadelta thymocyte repertoire set.

The sequencer listed for this sample is Illumina MiSeq. As for the authors' bioinformatics: For publicity analysis, the Vgamma9Vdelta2 and nonVgamma9Vdelta2 bulk CDR3 files were merged for each subject into one combined repertoire per subject. Using base R and dplyr, each CDR3 amino acid sequence was checked across 9 single-cell datasets and 10 bulk repertoires to give a publicity score ranging from 0 to 19. Via CATT, TCRdb reprocessed the public reads, and rows with identical DNA were then joined. These V and J calls originate from TCRdb's pipeline instead of the authors' own analysis. The sample includes around 600 delta-chain clones, with roughly 33% observed a single time. The ten biggest clones cover 15% to 25% of the sample. CDR1 and CDR2 (GEAIGNYY, EKD) derive from the germline V gene. V drops 0 bases and J drops 2 bases, leaving 7 bases in between. The CDR3, cysteine through phenylalanine, is 16 amino acids long. Only the CDR3 DNA stays, 48 bases, in frame from base 1.

What the work shows at the level of the full study, not this receptor alone: Compared with post-natal repertoires, fetal gammadelta thymocyte repertoires were previously reported to be enriched for TRDV2, TRGV8 and TRGV9 usage, low N additions and public CDR3s.

In regard to this clone: Its binding antigen is unknown. Base qualities are missing; no much larger clone stands one base away.

Thymocytes were stained with Zombie NIR viability dye plus antibodies to CD3 (UCHT1), TCRgammadelta (11F2), TCRVgamma9 (IMMU360) and TCRVdelta2 (IMMU389). TRD and TRG CDR3 repertoires were generated in bulk, separately, from sorted Vgamma9Vdelta2 and nonVgamma9Vdelta2 gammadelta thymocytes obtained from human fetal and pediatric thymuses. Pediatric thymus tissue was collected in Belgium from children having cardiac surgery. The pediatric thymus donors included in the study ranged in age from about 1 to 12 years. Thymic cell suspensions were made from fetal and post-natal thymuses as previously described. Cells that were CD3+ gammadeltaTCR+ Vgamma9+ Vdelta2+ were sorted as Vgamma9Vdelta2 thymocytes. A FACS Aria III cell sorter (BD Biosciences) was used to carry out the cell sorting.

The chain uses TRDV2 and TRDJ3, with an unclear D gene assignment. Because TCRdb records no J gene, it was assigned here through a match of the DNA to germline. The receptor was isolated from a child who underwent cardiac surgery and was recorded as healthy. The sample consisted of Vgamma9Vdelta2 gamma-delta T cells from the thymus. What the cell subset or site label conveys for this sample: sorted CD3+gammadeltaTCR+Vgamma9+Vdelta2+ thymocytes. For the CDR3, the sequence is CACDTVLPWDTRQMFF. The sequenced DNA is TGTGCCTGTGACACCGTACTACCCTGGGACACCCGACAGATGTTTTTC.